The 21 T cell receptor beta chains reported below all come from one sample, sequenced in a study of blood T cell repertoires in COVID-19 (dated by TCRdb to the early 2020s). The method behind the library was the immunoSEQ multiplex PCR assay. In TCRdb, the immuneACCESS table is reduced to in-frame sequences with V and J assigned. These tables do not hold every clone; where another copy was compared, an unresolved V gene accounts for under half, and the others remain unexplained. The table for this sample lists roughly 300,000 clones; about 90% of them were counted only once. Of the sample, roughly 7.1% is held by the ten largest clones. The sequenced material came from peripheral blood. The source is a woman aged 50 to 60 who had recovered from COVID-19.

For this clone: Other DNA sequences in the sample encode the same CDR3. The chain has TRBV7-2 and TRBJ2-7; 13 bases fit TRBD2. With V trimmed by 5 bases and J by 4 bases, 2 bases remained unmatched. The CDR3 spans 14 residues. Germline V CDR1 and CDR2: SGHTA, FQGNSA. CDR3 sequence reads: CASSRTSGSYEQYF. In nucleotides, the CDR3 is TGTGCCAGCAGCCGGACTAGCGGGAGTTACGAGCAGTACTTC.

This clone was detected only a few times. The chain uses TRBV18 and TRBJ2-5, with D uncertain. The CDR3 has 12 residues. CDR1 and CDR2 (germline): KGHSH, LQKENI. V lost 3 bases and J lost 5, with 7 bases in between. The CDR3 spells CASSPGEETQYF. CDR3 DNA sequence: TGTGCCAGCTCACCCGGAGAGGAGACCCAGTACTTC.

V and J are TRBV7-8 and TRBJ2-3; 10 bases match TRBD1. With 5 bases clipped from V and 2 bases from J, the junction kept 7 bases outside the gene matches. This CDR3 region has 16 residues. Germline assignment: CDR1 SGHVS and CDR2 FQNEAQ. CDR3 residues: CASSARQGAYTDTQYF. DNA for the CDR3: TGTGCCAGCAGCGCGAGACAGGGGGCCTACACAGATACGCAGTATTTT.

The rearrangement joins TRBV4-3 to TRBJ2-6, with D unresolved. This CDR3 is built from 17 residues. Germline loops: CDR1 LGHNA, CDR2 YSLEER. V was pared by 0 bases and J by 0 bases, with 9 bases between. Here the CDR3 reads CASSQDPLGSGANVLTF. The CDR3 DNA is TGCGCCAGCAGCCAAGATCCGCTCGGCTCTGGGGCCAACGTCCTGACTTTC.

The gene calls are TRBV7-9 and TRBJ2-1, with a weak D call TRBD2 (6 bases). This CDR3 comprises 13 residues. CDR1 SEHNR and CDR2 FQNEAQ come from the germline V gene (reference sequence). V was cut by 10 bases and J by 5 bases, with 15 bases left in between. The chain's CDR3 is CATDRQRDNEQFF. The CDR3 nucleotides are TGTGCCACGGATAGACAGCGGGACAATGAGCAGTTCTTC.

The rearrangement uses TRBV4-2 and TRBJ2-7; 13 positions agree with TRBD2. Trimming cost V 1 base and J 3 bases; bases outside gene matches: 3. The CDR3 is 16 amino acids. Germline values: CDR1 LGHNA, CDR2 YNFKEQ. The CDR3 loop is CASSQGTSGSIYEQYF. DNA of the CDR3: TGTGCCAGCAGCCAAGGGACTAGCGGGAGTATCTACGAGCAGTACTTC.

This clone has just one count. The rearrangement links TRBV5-4 to TRBJ2-3; 7 bases agree with TRBD2. The CDR3 loop spans 15 amino acids. Trimming took 4 bases from V and 6 from J; bases not matched to a gene: 11. Germline V gives CDR1 SGHNT, CDR2 YYREEE (reference sequence). The CDR3 region is CASSPGTNPADTQYF. The DNA of the CDR3 is TGTGCCAGCAGCCCCGGGACTAACCCGGCCGATACGCAGTATTTT.

The V call is TRBV7-2, the J call TRBJ2-1; D may be TRBD2 (6 bases). The CDR3 is made up of 15 amino acids. CDR1 is SGHTA, CDR2 FQGNSA, per germline. With 0 bases removed from V and 4 bases from J, the gap between germline ends came to 10 bases. The CDR3 bases are TGTGCCAGCAGCTTAGCTGGAGGGGCTTACAATGAGCAGTTCTTC. It codes for CASSLAGGAYNEQFF.

This clone has only a few counts. The CDR3 DNA reads as TGTGCCAGCAACCCTGGAGGGCAGGGCCCAGATACGCAGTATTTT. Amino acids: CASNPGGQGPDTQYF. V is TRBV7-2 and J is TRBJ2-3; D may be TRBD2 (6 bases). The CDR3 spans 15 residues. Germline CDR1 is SGHTA and CDR2 is FQGNSA. The ends were cut back, 7 bases at V and 4 bases at J, with 18 bases in the middle. Full variable domain (missing parts from reference TRBV7-2 and TRBJ2-3): GAGVSQSPSNKVTEKGKDVELRCDPISGHTALYWYRQSLGQGLEFLIYFQGNSAPDKSGLPSDRFSAERTGGSVSTLTIQRTQQEDSAVYLCASNPGGQGPDTQYFGPGTRLTVL.

This clone was recorded only once. The genes are TRBV3-1 (or the pseudogene TRBV3-2) and TRBJ1-1; D is possibly TRBD1 (5 bases). This CDR3 contains 14 residues. The germline V gene has CDR1 LGHDT and CDR2 YNNKEL (reference sequence). Trimming took 2 bases from V and 5 from J, leaving 12 bases between them. The CDR3 here is CASSQLDTRTEAFF. CDR3 nucleotide sequence: TGTGCCAGCAGCCAATTGGACACGAGGACTGAAGCTTTCTTT.

The genes are TRBV6-2 or TRBV6-3 and TRBJ1-2; a weak D match, TRBD1 (5 bases). Germline CDR1 MNHEY, CDR2 SVGEGT. The CDR3 loop spans 13 amino acids. Trimming left V 0 bases short and J 4 bases short, with 6 bases between. The CDR3 DNA follows: TGTGCCAGCAGTTACTCGGGGCCCTATGGCTACACCTTC. Its protein is CASSYSGPYGYTF.

This rearrangement joins TRBV3-1 (or the pseudogene TRBV3-2) to TRBJ1-4; tentative D call: TRBD1 (5 bases). Germline CDR1 and CDR2: LGHDT and YNNKEL (reference sequence). Between the trimmed V and J ends, which lost 2 bases and 8 bases, there was a span of 18 bases. This CDR3 has 16 amino acids. The CDR3 is CASSQPPGGGGEKLFF. In nucleotides, the CDR3 is TGTGCCAGCAGCCAACCCCCGGGCGGGGGTGGGGAAAAACTGTTTTTT.

The chain combines TRBV29-1 with TRBJ2-5, with D perhaps matching TRBD1 (8 bases). The CDR3 is 13 residues long. V lost 7 bases to trimming and J lost 3 bases, with 15 bases between them. Germline CDR1 SQVTM, CDR2 ANQGSEA. This chain's CDR3 is CSANTGGEETQYF. Written as DNA, the CDR3 is TGCAGCGCTAATACAGGGGGGGAAGAGACCCAGTACTTC.

The chain carries TRBV11-2 and TRBJ2-5; 9 positions match TRBD1. J was trimmed by 5 bases and V by 5 bases; bases with no gene match: 9. Germline CDR1 is SGHAT and CDR2 is FQNNGV. The CDR3 is 15 amino acids. This chain's CDR3 is CASSLLPDRGETQYF. Written as DNA, the CDR3 is TGTGCCAGCAGCCTTCTGCCGGACAGGGGTGAGACCCAGTACTTC.

The chain is built from TRBV7-8 and TRBJ2-1; TRBD1 might be the D (5 bases). The germline CDR1 and CDR2 sequences are SGHVS and FQNEAQ. This CDR3 has 13 residues. Trimming removed 1 base from V and 9 bases from J, with 10 bases in between. CDR3 DNA sequence: TGTGCCAGCAGCTTAGAGGGGTATGGTGAGCAGTTCTTC. Protein: CASSLEGYGEQFF.

The chain combines TRBV6-2 or TRBV6-3 with TRBJ2-5; 14 bases align to TRBD2. Germline-derived CDR1 and CDR2 are MNHEY and SVGEGT. V lost 2 bases and J lost 5; bases outside the gene matches: 4. The CDR3 runs to 16 residues. The CDR3 DNA reads TGTGCCAGCAGTTACCGAGGACTAGCGGGAGGTGAGACCCAGTACTTC. Amino acids: CASSYRGLAGGETQYF.

Remarks on this clone: This specimen includes other DNA sequences encoding the same CDR3. The chain employs TRBV28 and TRBJ2-5; TRBD2 might be the D (6 bases). The V end was cut by 2 bases, the J end by 1 base, with 8 bases between. There are 14 residues in the CDR3. Germline-derived CDR1 and CDR2 are MDHEN and SYDVKM. Here the CDR3 DNA reads TGTGCCAGCAGTTTAGGAGGGGTCCAAGAGACCCAGTACTTC. Protein sequence: CASSLGGVQETQYF.

The chain is built from TRBV7-9 and TRBJ1-1; D might be TRBD1 (5 bases). V was cut by 1 base and J by 4 bases, with 13 bases left in between. Looked up from germline, CDR1 is SEHNR and CDR2 is FQNEAQ (reference sequence). The CDR3 sequence is 15 residues long. The CDR3 nucleotides are TGTGCCAGCAGCTTAGTAATCGGGGGGGTCACTGAAGCTTTCTTT. This gives the protein CASSLVIGGVTEAFF.

The V gene is TRBV2, the J gene TRBJ2-5; D gene uncertain. The CDR3 contains 11 residues. Germline assignment: CDR1 SNHLY and CDR2 FYNNEI. V lost 3 bases, J lost 5 bases, and 4 bases lay in between. CDR3 nucleotide sequence: TGTGCCAGCAGTGATGAGGAGACCCAGTACTTC. As protein: CASSDEETQYF. Full variable domain (missing parts from reference TRBV2 and TRBJ2-5): EPEVTQTPSHQVTQMGQEVILRCVPISNHLYFYWYRQILGQKVEFLVSFYNNEISEKSEIFDDQFSVERPDGSNFTLKIRSTKLEDSAMYFCASSDEETQYFGPGTRLLVL.

The J gene is TRBJ2-2, the V gene TRBV9; TRBD2 aligns across 12 bases. The CDR3 totals 15 residues. CDR1 and CDR2 from the germline V gene are SGDLS and YYNGEE. The trim removed 6 bases at V and 0 bases at J, leaving 0 bases unmatched. The CDR3 bases are TGTGCCAGCACTAGCGGGGGGGCGAACACCGGGGAGCTGTTTTTT. Amino acids: CASTSGGANTGELFF.

The rearrangement uses TRBV6-5 and TRBJ1-3; D is uncertain. The V and J ends lost 7 bases and 4 bases respectively, with 11 bases between them. Germline loops: CDR1 MNHEY, CDR2 SVGAGI. The CDR3 covers 13 residues. For the CDR3, the DNA is TGTGCCAGCATCCAAGCAGGAGGAAACACCATATATTTT. Translated, it gives CASIQAGGNTIYF.